One sample yielded the 9 T cell receptor beta chains listed below, sequenced in a study of shared clonotypes between healthy human individuals. Clones were read by immunoSEQ multiplex PCR, and TCRdb kept only the in-frame ones, dropping some. Of fewer than 650,000 clones detected, around 78% appear once; the ten largest clones hold about 11%. The sequencing sample was made of PBMCs. These receptor sequences come from a woman aged 40-49 years in good health. Some clones in this sample may be carry-over from other donors' samples.

The V gene is TRBV6-5, the J gene TRBJ2-1; tentative D call: TRBD1 (6 bases). V shed 6 bases and J shed 0 bases, with 12 bases lying between them. The CDR3 runs to 15 residues. Looked up from germline, CDR1 is MNHEY and CDR2 is SVGAGI. CDR3 amino acids: CASRKTGNSYNEQFF. The CDR3 DNA reads as TGTGCCAGCAGGAAAACAGGGAACTCCTACAATGAGCAGTTCTTC.

J is TRBJ2-7 and V is TRBV10-1; TRBD1 matches 12 bases. Trimming removed 7 bases from V and 6 bases from J; junction bases left unmatched: 10. CDR1 is WNHNN, CDR2 SYGVQD, per germline (reference sequence). This CDR3 region has 15 residues. The CDR3 bases are TGCGCCAGCACTTACACCGGGACAGGGGGCTTCGAGCAGTACTTC. Residues: CASTYTGTGGFEQYF.

The V and J genes are TRBV6-4 and TRBJ1-1; D is perhaps TRBD1 (5 bases). The CDR3 has 14 residues. Looked up from germline, CDR1 is MRHNA and CDR2 is SNTAGT. V shed 4 bases and J shed 5 bases, with 14 bases lying between them. This CDR3 is CASSVGEGGTEAFF. CDR3 coding DNA: TGTGCCAGCAGTGTGGGGGAAGGTGGGACTGAAGCTTTCTTT.

J is TRBJ1-5 and V is TRBV2; D unresolved. The CDR3 runs 11 residues. Germline V gives CDR1 SNHLY, CDR2 FYNNEI. Trimming cost V 3 bases and J 10 bases, with 7 bases left between them. The CDR3 region is CASSDPDPQHF. The CDR3 nucleotides are TGTGCCAGCAGTGACCCGGATCCCCAGCATTTT.

The V and J genes are TRBV25-1 and TRBJ1-2, with D possibly being TRBD1 (5 bases). Trimming left V 3 bases short and J 8 bases short, with 10 bases between. This CDR3 is built from 12 residues. From germline, CDR1 is MGHDK and CDR2 SYGVNS. CDR3 loop: CASSEQGTGYTF. In nucleotides, the CDR3 is TGTGCCAGCAGTGAGCAGGGCACCGGCTACACCTTC.

CDR3 protein: CASSWSPGTGSVDYTF. CDR3 nucleotides: TGCGCCAGCAGCTGGAGCCCAGGGACAGGGAGTGTTGACTACACCTTC. V usage is TRBV5-1 and J usage is TRBJ1-2; TRBD1 agrees at 9 bases. The CDR3 contains 16 residues. Germline CDR1 reads SGHRS; CDR2 reads YFSETQ. The V and J ends lost 3 bases and 10 bases, in that order; junction bases with no gene match: 16.

V and J are TRBV5-1 and TRBJ1-1; D may be TRBD1 (5 bases). The germline V gene has CDR1 SGHRS and CDR2 YFSETQ. The CDR3 length is 15 residues. The germline V and J ends were trimmed by 4 bases and 5 bases, with 18 bases remaining between them. CDR3 DNA: TGCGCCAGCAGCCAAGGGGATTCGAAGCGGACTGAAGCTTTCTTT. Translation gives CASSQGDSKRTEAFF.

This chain links TRBV7-8 with TRBJ2-1; 10 bases line up with TRBD2. Trimming at V came to 5 bases and at J to 2 bases, leaving 15 bases not matched to a gene. Germline loops: CDR1 SGHVS, CDR2 FQNEAQ. The CDR3 has 19 residues. Here the CDR3 DNA reads TGTGCCAGCAGCCCAAGGATACAGGTCCTAGCGGGAGCCTACAATGAGCAGTTCTTC. It specifies CASSPRIQVLAGAYNEQFF.

J is TRBJ2-2 and V is TRBV27; TRBD1 agrees at 8 bases. This CDR3 is built from 15 residues. The trim removed 4 bases at V and 5 bases at J, leaving 6 bases unmatched. From germline, CDR1 is MNHEY and CDR2 SMNVEV (reference sequence). In nucleotides, the CDR3 is TGTGCCAGCAGTTGGGACAGGTTGGGGACCGGGGAGCTGTTTTTT. Amino acid sequence: CASSWDRLGTGELFF.